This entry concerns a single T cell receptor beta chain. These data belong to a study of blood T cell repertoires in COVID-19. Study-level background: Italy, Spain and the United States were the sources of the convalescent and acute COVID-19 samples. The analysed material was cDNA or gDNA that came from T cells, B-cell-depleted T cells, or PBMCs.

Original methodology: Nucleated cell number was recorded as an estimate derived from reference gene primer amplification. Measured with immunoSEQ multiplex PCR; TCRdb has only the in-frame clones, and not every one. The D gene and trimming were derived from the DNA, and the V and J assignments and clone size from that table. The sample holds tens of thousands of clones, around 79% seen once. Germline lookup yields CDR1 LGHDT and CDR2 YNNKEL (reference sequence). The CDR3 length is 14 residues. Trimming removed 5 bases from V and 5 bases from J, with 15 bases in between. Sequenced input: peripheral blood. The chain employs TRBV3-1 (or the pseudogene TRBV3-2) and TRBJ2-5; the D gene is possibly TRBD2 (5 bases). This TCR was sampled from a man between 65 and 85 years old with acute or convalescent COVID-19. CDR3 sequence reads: CASSKYGSGETQYF. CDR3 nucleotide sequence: TGTGCCAGCAGCAAATACGGGTCGGGGGAGACCCAGTACTTC.